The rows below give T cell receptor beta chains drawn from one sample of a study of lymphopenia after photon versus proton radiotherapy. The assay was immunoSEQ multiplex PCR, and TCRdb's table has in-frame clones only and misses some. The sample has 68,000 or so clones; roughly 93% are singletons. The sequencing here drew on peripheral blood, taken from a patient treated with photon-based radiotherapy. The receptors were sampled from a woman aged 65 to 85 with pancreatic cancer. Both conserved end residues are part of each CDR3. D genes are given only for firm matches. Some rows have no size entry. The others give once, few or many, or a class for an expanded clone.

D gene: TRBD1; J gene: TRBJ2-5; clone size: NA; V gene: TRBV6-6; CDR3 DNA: TGTGCCAGCAGTGCGACAGGGGGCGGGGAGACCCAGTACTTC; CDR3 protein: CASSATGGGETQYF
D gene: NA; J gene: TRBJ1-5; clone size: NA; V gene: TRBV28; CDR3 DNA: TGTGCCAGCAGTTTACGACACCCCGGGGATCAGCCCCAGCATTTT; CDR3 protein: CASSLRHPGDQPQHF
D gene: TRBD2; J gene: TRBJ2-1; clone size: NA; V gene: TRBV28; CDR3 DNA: TGTGCCAGCAGTTCCACCTCTAGCGGTCGCACCTACAATGAGCAGTTCTTC; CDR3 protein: CASSSTSSGRTYNEQFF
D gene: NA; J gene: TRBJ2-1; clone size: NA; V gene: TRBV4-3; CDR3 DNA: TGCGCCAGCAGCCAAGAGGGGCCAGGGGGGTACAATGAGCAGTTCTTC; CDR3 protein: CASSQEGPGGYNEQFF
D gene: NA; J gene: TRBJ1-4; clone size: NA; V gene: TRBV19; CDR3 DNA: TGTGCCAGTAGTGGGCGGGACACAATTAATGAAAAACTGTTTTTT; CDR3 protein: CASSGRDTINEKLFF
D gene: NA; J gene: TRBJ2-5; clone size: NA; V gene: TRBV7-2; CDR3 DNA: TGTGCCAGCAGCTGGGGCGAGACCCAGTACTTC; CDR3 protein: CASSWGETQYF
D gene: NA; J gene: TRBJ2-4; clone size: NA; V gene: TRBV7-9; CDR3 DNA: TGTGCCAGCAGCTTGGCGGGTCGCGCTCACATTCAGTACTTC; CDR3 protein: CASSLAGRAHIQYF
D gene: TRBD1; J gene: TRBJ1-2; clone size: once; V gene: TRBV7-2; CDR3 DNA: TGTGCCAGCAGGGACCTGGGACAGAAACTCTCGTACCAATATGGCTACACCTTC; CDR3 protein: CASRDLGQKLSYQYGYTF
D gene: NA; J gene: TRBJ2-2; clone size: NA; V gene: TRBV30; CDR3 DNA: TGTGCCTGGAGTGTACGAGTCACCGGGGAGCTGTTTTTT; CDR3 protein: CAWSVRVTGELFF
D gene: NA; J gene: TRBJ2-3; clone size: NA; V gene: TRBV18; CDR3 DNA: TGTGCCAGCTCGCTCCTCGAAGGGCAGTTCACAGATACGCAGTATTTT; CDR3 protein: CASSLLEGQFTDTQYF
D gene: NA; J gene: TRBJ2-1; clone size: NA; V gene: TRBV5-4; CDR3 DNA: TGTGCCAGCACCTACAACAGGGACTCCTACAATGAGCAGTTCTTC; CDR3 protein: CASTYNRDSYNEQFF
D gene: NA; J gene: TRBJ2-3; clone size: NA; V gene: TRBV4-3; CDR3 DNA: TGCGCCAGCAGCCAAGATTGGGCAGGGGCCCATATCACAGATACGCAGTATTTT; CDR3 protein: CASSQDWAGAHITDTQYF
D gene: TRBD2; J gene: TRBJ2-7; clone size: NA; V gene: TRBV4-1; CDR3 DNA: TGCGCCAGCAGCCAACCGCCGGGACTAGCGGGGGTAGAAGACGAGCAGTACTTC; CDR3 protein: CASSQPPGLAGVEDEQYF
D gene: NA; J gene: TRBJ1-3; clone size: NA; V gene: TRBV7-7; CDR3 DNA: TGTGCTAGCAGCCAGGGACACGGGGTAGGAAACACCATATATTTT; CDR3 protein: CASSQGHGVGNTIYF
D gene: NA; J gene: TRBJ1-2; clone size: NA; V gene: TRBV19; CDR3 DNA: TGTGCCAGTAGTATATCCAGGATCTATGGCTACACCTTC; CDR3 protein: CASSISRIYGYTF
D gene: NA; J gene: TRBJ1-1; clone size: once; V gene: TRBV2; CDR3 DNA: TGTGCCAGCAGTGTTACGATGAACACTGAAGCTTTCTTT; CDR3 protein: CASSVTMNTEAFF
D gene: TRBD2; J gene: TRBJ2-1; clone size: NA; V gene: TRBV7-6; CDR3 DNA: TGTGCCAGCAGCCTCCAGCGGGAGGGCCTAAAAGAGCAGTTCTTC; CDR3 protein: CASSLQREGLKEQFF
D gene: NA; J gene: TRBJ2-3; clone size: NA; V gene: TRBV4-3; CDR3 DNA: TGCGCCAGCAGCCAAGAGATGGTGGCAGGGGAGACAGATACGCAGTATTTT; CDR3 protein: CASSQEMVAGETDTQYF
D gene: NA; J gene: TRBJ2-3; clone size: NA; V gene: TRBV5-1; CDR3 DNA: TGCGCCAGCAGCTGGGACTCCGCCCTGGATACGCAGTATTTT; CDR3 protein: CASSWDSALDTQYF
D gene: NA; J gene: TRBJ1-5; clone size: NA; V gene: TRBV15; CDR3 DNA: TGTGCCGCGGGGTTGAGCAATCAGCCCCAGCATTTT; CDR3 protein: CAAGLSNQPQHF
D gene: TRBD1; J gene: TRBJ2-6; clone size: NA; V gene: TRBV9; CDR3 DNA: TGTGCCAGCAGCCCACGGACAGGGTCTGGGGCCAACGTCCTGACTTTC; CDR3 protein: CASSPRTGSGANVLTF
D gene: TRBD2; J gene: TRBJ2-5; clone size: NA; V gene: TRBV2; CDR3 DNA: TGTGCCAGGCAAGCGGGAGAGGGGCAAGAGACCCAGTACTTC; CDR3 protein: CARQAGEGQETQYF
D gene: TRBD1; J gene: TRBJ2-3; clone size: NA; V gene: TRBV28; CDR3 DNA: TGTGCCAGCAGTTCTACCTTAGGGGGCTTGACAGATACGCAGTATTTT; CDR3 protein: CASSSTLGGLTDTQYF
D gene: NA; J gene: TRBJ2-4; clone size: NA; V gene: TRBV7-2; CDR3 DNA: TGTGCCAGCAGCTTTAGTGATGGGCCGGGAAACATTCAGTACTTC; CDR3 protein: CASSFSDGPGNIQYF
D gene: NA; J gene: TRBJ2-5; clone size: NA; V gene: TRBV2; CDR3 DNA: TGTGCCAGCAAGAACCGGGCCGAGGGTGAGACCCAGTACTTC; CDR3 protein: CASKNRAEGETQYF
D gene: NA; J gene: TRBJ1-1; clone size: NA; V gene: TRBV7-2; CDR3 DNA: TGTGCCAGCAGCCCAAAAGGGACACTACTGAACACTGAAGCTTTCTTT; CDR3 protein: CASSPKGTLLNTEAFF